This T cell receptor beta chain originates from a study of T-cell reconstitution after alpha-beta-depleted transplantation in children (dated by TCRdb to the mid-2010s). Regarding the complete study: Using TCR repertoire profiling, the study followed T-cell immune reconstitution in a quantitative way in children after TCRalphabeta/CD19-depleted allogeneic hematopoietic cell transplantation. Overall study results and their limits: The apparently early recovery of alphabetaT-cell counts about two months after transplant reportedly depended on only several hundred rapidly expanded clones that came from non-depleted graft cells. Hyperexpanded clone frequencies declined over subsequent months; after one year, T-cell counts and TCRbeta diversity were mostly attributed to newly produced T cells. In some patients, the high TCRbeta diversity seen at day 60 was put down to recipient T cells and intrathymic progenitors that had survived conditioning.

The treatment or condition label on this specimen signifies: allogeneic hematopoietic cell transplantation with graft depleted of TCRalphabeta T cells and CD19 B cells. The transplant recipients were children given TCRalphabeta/CD19-depleted allogeneic hematopoietic cell grafts. As regards this clonotype: The clone's antigen remains unknown. It has no much larger one-base neighbor in the sample; base qualities were not kept.

The library was built by means of PCR. This sample was sequenced with an Illumina HiSeq 2500. TCR library preparation used molecular barcoding, with unique molecular identifiers applied to normalize quantification of the TCRbeta repertoire. Using fastp trimming at Q25 and MiXCR clonotype assembly, TCRdb reanalyzed the public sequencing data and kept in-frame beta chains. Every entry covers one CDR3 protein and lists the most common genes and DNA from its rows. The sample table contains around 440,000 distinct CDR3 sequences; only one count was recorded for 10% to 13% of them. The top ten hold approximately 2% of the sample. Specimen: PBMCs, collected before TCRalphabeta/CD19-depleted stem cell transplant. This receptor was identified in a child aged 2 to 15 with inherited bone marrow failure, due to receive a stem cell transplant.

The CDR3 has the sequence CASSESGRFSNEQFF. The DNA sequence reads TGTGCCAGCAGCGAGAGCGGGAGGTTCAGCAATGAGCAGTTCTTC. The chain is made from TRBV11-2 and TRBJ2-1; 9 bases in the middle match TRBD2. Relative to germline, V is missing 5 bases and J is missing 6 bases, with 8 bases of the junction outside any gene match. CDR1 and CDR2 were assigned from the germline V gene as SGHAT and FQNNGV. The CDR3 numbers 15 residues from cysteine through phenylalanine. Only the CDR3 region is kept as DNA, spanning 45 bases read in frame from base 1.